The entry below gives a single T cell receptor beta chain sequence along with its context. Its antigen is still unknown. Trimming removed 0 bases at V and 5 bases at J, with 26 bases between. This CDR3 comprises 20 residues. Germline loops: CDR1 SGHNT, CDR2 YENEEA. The sample is drawn from a study of shared clonotypes between healthy human individuals. As for the study in general: Plates per donor: three CD4 naive, three CD4 memory, two CD8 naive, one CD8 memory.

Study results and limitations: Around 5% of naive CD4 clonotypes were common to a handful of donors. The authors sampled blood alone, and tissue repertoires likely differ.

Sequencing was at deep level. The data were produced by immunoSEQ multiplex PCR, yet TCRdb's version contains in-frame clones alone and is incomplete. Among about 800,000 clones listed, around 96% were seen once. The naive CD8 fraction comprised CD45RO-negative cells positively selected for CCR7 and excluded terminally differentiated effector memory CD45RA+ cells. The sequence came from a young man in good health. V usage is TRBV11-3 and J usage is TRBJ2-1, with TRBD1 as a possible D gene (9 bases). Sequenced sample: naive CD8+ T cells sorted from blood. The CDR3, as DNA: TGTGCCAGCAGCTTAGACCCGGGGGGGACCGGGACAGGGACCCACAATGAGCAGTTCTTC. The encoded protein is CASSLDPGGTGTGTHNEQFF. The whole variable domain, remainder taken from reference TRBV11-3 and TRBJ2-1, is EAGVVQSPRYKIIEKKQPVAFWCNPISGHNTLYWYLQNLGQGPELLIRYENEEAVDDSQLPKDRFSAERLKGVDSTLKIQPAELGDSAVYLCASSLDPGGTGTGTHNEQFFGPGTRLTVL.